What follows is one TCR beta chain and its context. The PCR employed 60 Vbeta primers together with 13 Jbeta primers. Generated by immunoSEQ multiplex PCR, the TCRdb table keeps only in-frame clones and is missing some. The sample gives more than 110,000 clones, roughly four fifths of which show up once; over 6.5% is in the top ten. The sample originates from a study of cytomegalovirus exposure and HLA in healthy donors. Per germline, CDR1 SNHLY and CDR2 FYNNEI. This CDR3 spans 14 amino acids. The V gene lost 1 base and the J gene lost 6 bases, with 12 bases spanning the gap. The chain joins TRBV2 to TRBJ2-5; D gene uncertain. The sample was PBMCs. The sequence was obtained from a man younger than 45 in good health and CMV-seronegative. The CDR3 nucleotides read TGTGCCAGCAGTGAAGTAGTCATCATGAAGACCCAGTACTTC. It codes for CASSEVVIMKTQYF.